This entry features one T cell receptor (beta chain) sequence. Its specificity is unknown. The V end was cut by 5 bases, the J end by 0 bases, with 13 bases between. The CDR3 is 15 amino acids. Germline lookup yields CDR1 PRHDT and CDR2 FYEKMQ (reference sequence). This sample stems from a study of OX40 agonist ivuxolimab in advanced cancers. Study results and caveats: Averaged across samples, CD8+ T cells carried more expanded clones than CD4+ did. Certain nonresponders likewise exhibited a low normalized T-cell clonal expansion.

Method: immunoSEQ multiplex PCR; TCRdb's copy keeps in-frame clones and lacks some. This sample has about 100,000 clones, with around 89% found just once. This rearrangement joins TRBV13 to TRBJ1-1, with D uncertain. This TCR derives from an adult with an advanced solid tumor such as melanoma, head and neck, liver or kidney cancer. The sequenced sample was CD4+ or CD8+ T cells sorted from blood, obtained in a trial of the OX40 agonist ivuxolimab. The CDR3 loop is CASSPRLLMNTEAFF. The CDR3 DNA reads TGTGCCAGCAGCCCCCGCCTGCTCATGAACACTGAAGCTTTCTTT.